One and the same sample provided the 14 T cell receptor beta chains below, sequenced in a study of blood T cell repertoires in COVID-19 (dated by TCRdb to about 2020). Libraries came from the immunoSEQ multiplex PCR assay. TCRdb obtained this table from immuneACCESS and retained in-frame rearrangements with V and J assigned. These tables miss some clones; where compared with another copy, unresolved V genes account for less than half of the shortfall, and the remainder is unexplained. A total of around 60,000 clones appear in this sample, about 91% of them only once. The biggest ten clones account for roughly an eighth of the sample. Sequenced input: peripheral blood. These TCRs come from a woman aged 55-69 years with active COVID-19.

This clone is a singleton in its sample. The genes are TRBV15 and TRBJ2-3; D possibly corresponds to TRBD1 (6 bases). CDR3 size: 16 residues. The germline V gene has CDR1 LNHNV and CDR2 YYDKDF (reference sequence). V was shortened by 0 bases and J by 2 bases, with 12 bases between the two germline ends. The CDR3 nucleotides read TGTGCCACCAGCAGAGACCTATTGGGGGCCACAGATACGCAGTATTTT. Translated, it gives CATSRDLLGATDTQYF.

This clone was picked up a small number of times. V and J are TRBV6-5 and TRBJ1-1; weak D call: TRBD1 (5 bases). Trimming removed 4 bases from V and 5 bases from J, with 11 bases in between. This CDR3 comprises 13 residues. From germline, CDR1 is MNHEY and CDR2 SVGAGI. DNA of the CDR3: TGTGCCAGCAGTTCCGGGACTGTAACTGAAGCTTTCTTT. Protein product: CASSSGTVTEAFF.

The gene calls are TRBV27 and TRBJ2-1, with D uncertain. Trimming removed 6 bases at V and 6 bases at J, with 12 bases between. CDR1 and CDR2 (germline): MNHEY, SMNVEV (reference sequence). The CDR3 contains 13 residues. The CDR3 region has the DNA TGTGCCAGCAGCCTGGGCCCTGGCAATGAGCAGTTCTTC. Translated: CASSLGPGNEQFF.

This chain links TRBV7-2 with TRBJ2-3; D not resolved. This CDR3 contains 14 residues. Trimming stripped 5 bases from V and 3 bases from J, with 12 bases between. In germline, CDR1 is SGHTA, CDR2 FQGNSA. The CDR3 DNA sequence: TGTGCCAGCAGCGCCCTAGGAGCGACAGATACGCAGTATTTT. Protein sequence: CASSALGATDTQYF.

The V gene is TRBV2, the J gene TRBJ2-7; unclear D gene. CDR3 length: 13 residues. V was trimmed by 4 bases and J by 3 bases, leaving 10 bases between them. CDR1 and CDR2 (germline): SNHLY, FYNNEI. The CDR3 nucleotides are TGTGCCAGCAGTGCGACAATAATCTACGAGCAGTACTTC. It codes for CASSATIIYEQYF.

The rearrangement joins TRBV29-1 to TRBJ2-5; TRBD1 matches 8 bases. CDR3 size: 13 residues. Germline V gene lookup returns CDR1 SQVTM and CDR2 ANQGSEA. The V and J ends lost 4 bases and 4 bases, in that order; junction bases with no gene match: 5. The CDR3 region is CSVVGTGGETQYF. The CDR3, as DNA: TGCAGCGTTGTAGGGACAGGAGGAGAGACCCAGTACTTC.

The chain employs TRBV6-5 and TRBJ2-1; TRBD2 matches at 7 bases. This CDR3 spans 12 amino acids. The trim removed 10 bases at V and 3 bases at J, leaving 3 bases unmatched. In germline, CDR1 is MNHEY, CDR2 SVGAGI. CDR3 nucleotides: TGTGCCACCCGGGGGGTCTACAATGAGCAGTTCTTC. Protein: CATRGVYNEQFF.

This clone was detected only once. The chain recombines TRBV7-9 with TRBJ1-2; D is possibly TRBD1 (5 bases). Per germline, CDR1 SEHNR and CDR2 FQNEAQ (reference sequence). Trimming stripped 5 bases from V and 6 bases from J, with 13 bases between. The CDR3 consists of 13 residues. The CDR3 loop is CASSPRQFHGYTF. The DNA for the CDR3 is TGTGCCAGCAGCCCCCGACAGTTTCATGGCTACACCTTC.

This chain links TRBV10-1 with TRBJ2-3; no clear D gene. The CDR3 sequence is 16 residues long. The V gene lost 2 bases and the J gene lost 1 base, with 13 bases spanning the gap. Germline V CDR1 and CDR2: WNHNN, SYGVQD (reference sequence). The CDR3 reads CASSEPNRRGTDTQYF. In DNA, the CDR3 is TGCGCCAGCAGTGAGCCCAACCGACGGGGCACAGATACGCAGTATTTT.

The rearrangement uses TRBV27 and TRBJ1-6; 9 bases line up with TRBD1. The J segment lost 7 bases and the V segment lost 6 bases, leaving 4 bases of the junction unmatched. This CDR3 has 14 residues. The germline V gene encodes CDR1 MNHEY and CDR2 SMNVEV (reference sequence). The CDR3 protein is CASSLDRGNSPLHF. CDR3 bases: TGTGCCAGCAGCTTGGACAGGGGCAATTCACCCCTCCACTTT.

This clone appeared once. The chain links TRBV18 to TRBJ1-3; TRBD1 aligns across 7 bases. J gave up 2 bases and V 3 bases, and 4 bases lay outside the gene matches. CDR1 and CDR2 from the germline V gene are KGHSH and LQKENI. This CDR3 is 15 amino acids long. In DNA, the CDR3 is TGTGCCAGCTCACCCACAGGGGCACCTGGAAACACCATATATTTT. As protein: CASSPTGAPGNTIYF.

Regarding this clone: Relative to the germline gene, one junction end is altered; a read error may explain this. The chain links TRBV3-1 (or the pseudogene TRBV3-2) to TRBJ1-2; TRBD1 matches 9 bases. The CDR3 runs 15 residues. CDR1 and CDR2 from the germline V gene are LGHDT and YNNKEL (reference sequence). The CDR3 DNA follows: TGTGCCAGCAGTCAAGGGGGACAGGGCCTCCCGAGCTACACCTTC. Its protein is CASSQGGQGLPSYTF.

The chain is built from TRBV27 and TRBJ2-7; 9 positions match TRBD1. Trimming took 6 bases from V and 8 from J; bases not matched to a gene: 8. The CDR3 has 13 amino acids. In germline, CDR1 is MNHEY, CDR2 SMNVEV (reference sequence). The CDR3 DNA reads TGTGCCAGCAGCCTCCGGGACAGGGTCAAGCAGTACTTC. It codes for CASSLRDRVKQYF.

The chain carries TRBV20-1 and TRBJ1-3; possibly TRBD1 for D (6 bases). The V end lost 3 bases, the J end lost 7 bases, and 16 bases lay between the germline ends. Per germline, CDR1 DFQATT and CDR2 SNEGSKA (reference sequence). This CDR3 has 14 residues. The CDR3 coding sequence is TGCAGTGCTAGTGAACAGGGTATTAGGAACACCATATATTTT. Amino acid sequence: CSASEQGIRNTIYF.